The 18 T cell receptor beta chains below come from one sample, sequenced in a study of CD8+ T cells in alopecia areata. Treatment: oral pan-JAK inhibitor, 5-10 mg twice daily. Sequencing relied on a cDNA template that was reverse transcribed from extracted RNA. TCRdb's copy holds only in-frame clones and misses some; the assay was immunoSEQ multiplex PCR. The sample contains some 170,000 clones, approximately 52% of which appear only once. The sample here was CD4+ T cells sorted from blood, taken at approximately week 60, from a patient treated with tofacitinib. The receptors derive from a human donor with alopecia areata.

This clone was observed a handful of times. The V and J genes are TRBV4-1 and TRBJ2-2, with unresolved D. V gave up 0 bases and J gave up 6 bases, with 5 bases separating them. The germline CDR1 and CDR2 sequences are MGHRA and YSYEKL. The CDR3 loop spans 13 amino acids. The CDR3 here is CASSQESAGELFF. For the CDR3, the DNA is TGCGCCAGCAGCCAAGAGTCGGCCGGGGAGCTGTTTTTT.

The chain employs TRBV5-1 and TRBJ1-1; TRBD1 matches 9 bases. The CDR3 sequence is 15 residues long. Unmatched junction bases numbered 9, after V lost 4 bases and J lost 5 bases. CDR1 is SGHRS, CDR2 YFSETQ, per germline. The CDR3 DNA is TGCGCCAGCAGCGGACAGACAGGGGGAAGGACTGAAGCTTTCTTT. Amino acid sequence: CASSGQTGGRTEAFF.

There are a few counts of this clone. The chain couples TRBV6-1 to TRBJ1-5; no reliable D call. V lost 1 base, J lost 7 bases, and 8 bases lay in between. The CDR3 length is 13 residues. Germline CDR1 reads MNHNS; CDR2 reads SASEGT. The CDR3 bases are TGTGCCAGCAGTGAAGTCCCGACCCAGCCCCAGCATTTT. Translating gives CASSEVPTQPQHF.

This chain connects TRBV7-8 to TRBJ1-6, with D perhaps matching TRBD1 (5 bases). The CDR3 is made up of 15 amino acids. V was shortened by 5 bases and J by 9 bases, with 17 bases between the two germline ends. The germline V gene has CDR1 SGHVS and CDR2 FQNEAQ. The CDR3 coding sequence is TGTGCCAGCAGCGTCCTGAGGGGAGGAATTTCACCCCTCCACTTT. Protein sequence: CASSVLRGGISPLHF.

The chain is built from TRBV30 and TRBJ1-1; unclear D gene. V was cut by 5 bases and J by 1 base, with 5 bases left in between. CDR3 length equals 11 residues. Germline V lookup: CDR1 GTSNPN, CDR2 SVGIG (reference sequence). CDR3 nucleotide sequence: TGTGCCTGGGCAGGGAACACTGAAGCTTTCTTT. Translation: CAWAGNTEAFF.

This chain joins TRBV7-3 and TRBJ2-7; perhaps TRBD2 as D (6 bases). Trimming removed 1 base at V and 5 bases at J, with 12 bases between. In germline, CDR1 is SGHTA, CDR2 FQGTGA. The CDR3 sequence is 14 residues long. The CDR3 reads CASSLNGGADEQYF. CDR3 nucleotides: TGTGCCAGCAGCTTAAATGGAGGGGCGGACGAGCAGTACTTC.

In this sample, this clone turned up a few times. V and J are TRBV29-1 and TRBJ1-1, with TRBD1 matching over 8 bases. Germline assignment: CDR1 SQVTM and CDR2 ANQGSEA. This CDR3 spans 12 amino acids. V gave up 4 bases and J gave up 7 bases; unmatched junction bases: 5. The CDR3 DNA reads TGCAGCGTTGGGACAGGGATAATTGAAGCTTTCTTT. The encoded protein is CSVGTGIIEAFF. The variable domain in full, with the rest retrieved from reference TRBV29-1 and TRBJ1-1, is SAVISQKPSRDICQRGTSLTIQCQVDSQVTMMFWYRQQPGQSLTLIATANQGSEATYESGFVIDKFPISRPNLTFSTLTVSNMSPEDSSIYLCSVGTGIIEAFFGQGTRLTVV.

The chain is built from TRBV25-1 and TRBJ1-5, with D tentatively TRBD1 (5 bases). The germline CDR1 and CDR2 sequences are MGHDK and SYGVNS. Between the trimmed V and J ends, which lost 4 bases and 3 bases, there was a span of 7 bases. CDR3 size: 13 residues. The chain's CDR3 is CASSGQFNQPQHF. CDR3 in DNA: TGTGCCAGCAGTGGACAGTTCAATCAGCCCCAGCATTTT.

CDR3: CASSEAVSVTDTQYF. The DNA of the CDR3 is TGTGCCAGCAGTGAAGCGGTGAGCGTCACAGATACGCAGTATTTT. J is TRBJ2-3 and V is TRBV2, with D unresolved. Germline CDR1 SNHLY, CDR2 FYNNEI. The CDR3 covers 15 residues. The V and J ends lost 0 bases and 2 bases respectively, with 9 bases between them.

The V and J genes are TRBV18 and TRBJ1-1, with unresolved D. The CDR3 consists of 14 residues. Trimming removed 3 bases from V and 2 bases from J, with 10 bases in between. Germline V CDR1 and CDR2: KGHSH, LQKENI. The CDR3 DNA reads as TGTGCCAGCTCACCCCCGCTGACAAACACTGAAGCTTTCTTT. Translation: CASSPPLTNTEAFF.

The rearrangement links TRBV11-2 to TRBJ2-5, with 7 bases that match TRBD1. Unmatched junction bases numbered 7, after V lost 1 base and J lost 5 bases. The CDR3 consists of 15 residues. The V gene's germline CDR1 is SGHAT and CDR2 FQNNGV. The CDR3 nucleotides read TGTGCCAGCAGCTTAGTAGCCAGGGGGTGGGAGACCCAGTACTTC. Translating gives CASSLVARGWETQYF.

This chain joins TRBV4-1 and TRBJ2-2, with 12 bases fitting TRBD2. Looked up from germline, CDR1 is MGHRA and CDR2 is YSYEKL. The trim removed 0 bases at V and 6 bases at J, leaving 8 bases unmatched. CDR3 length: 18 amino acids. The CDR3 coding sequence is TGCGCCAGCAGCCAAGATGTTCCTAGCGGGGGGGCCCCCGGGGAGCTGTTTTTT. Translating gives CASSQDVPSGGAPGELFF.

V and J are TRBV11-2 and TRBJ2-3; D unclear. The CDR3 is 13 residues long. V lost 4 bases and J 2 bases, leaving 7 bases between the germline ends. CDR1 is SGHAT, CDR2 FQNNGV, per germline. In DNA, the CDR3 is TGTGCCAGCAGCTCTTGGTCCACAGATACGCAGTATTTT. Protein sequence: CASSSWSTDTQYF.

This clone has a handful of counts. The rearrangement uses TRBV7-2 and TRBJ1-2; 7 bases are a match to TRBD1. The CDR3 is made up of 15 amino acids. Germline V lookup: CDR1 SGHTA, CDR2 FQGNSA. The V and J ends lost 1 base and 2 bases, in that order; junction bases with no gene match: 4. The CDR3 loop is CASSLGRGGNYGYTF. The CDR3 DNA reads TGTGCCAGCAGCTTAGGCAGGGGGGGAAACTATGGCTACACCTTC.

The chain employs TRBV13 and TRBJ1-1, with 7 positions matching TRBD1. V shed 5 bases and J 4 bases; nucleotides not matched to a gene: 7. CDR1 is PRHDT and CDR2 is FYEKMQ in the germline V gene (reference sequence). The CDR3 extends over 14 amino acids. The CDR3 sequence is CASSLGQVGTEAFF. CDR3 in DNA: TGTGCCAGCAGCCTCGGACAGGTTGGCACTGAAGCTTTCTTT.

This clone was seen only a few times. This chain uses TRBV15 with TRBJ2-2; D not certain. The CDR3 has 14 amino acids. The germline CDR1 and CDR2 sequences are LNHNV and YYDKDF (reference sequence). Trimming stripped 0 bases from V and 6 bases from J, with 8 bases between. In nucleotides, the CDR3 is TGTGCCACCAGCAGAGATCGGGTCGCCGGGGAGCTGTTTTTT. Amino acid sequence: CATSRDRVAGELFF.

The chain employs TRBV25-1 and TRBJ1-2; possible D gene TRBD1, 6 bases. The V end lost 6 bases, the J end lost 8 bases, and 10 bases lay between the germline ends. Germline lookup yields CDR1 MGHDK and CDR2 SYGVNS. This CDR3 is built from 11 residues. DNA of the CDR3: TGTGCCAGCAGCCCGGGACAAGGCTACACCTTC. Amino acid sequence: CASSPGQGYTF.

This clone was observed a handful of times. The chain employs TRBV6-5 and TRBJ1-3; no clear D gene. This CDR3 is 16 amino acids long. The V gene lost 2 bases and the J gene lost 0 bases, with 11 bases spanning the gap. Germline CDR1 is MNHEY and CDR2 is SVGAGI. The CDR3 here is CASSYGVLSSGNTIYF. The CDR3 DNA follows: TGTGCCAGCAGTTACGGGGTGTTAAGCTCTGGAAACACCATATATTTT.